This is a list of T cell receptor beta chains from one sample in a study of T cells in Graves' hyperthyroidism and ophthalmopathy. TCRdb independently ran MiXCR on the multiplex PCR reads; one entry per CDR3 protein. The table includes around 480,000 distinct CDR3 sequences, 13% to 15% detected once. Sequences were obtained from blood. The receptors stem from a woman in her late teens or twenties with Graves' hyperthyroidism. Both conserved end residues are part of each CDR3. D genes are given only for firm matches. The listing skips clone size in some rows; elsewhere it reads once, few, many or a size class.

CDR3aa: CACSLGQGIRYEQYF
CDR3nt: TGTGCCTGCAGCTTGGGACAGGGGATTCGCTACGAGCAGTACTTC
j_gene: TRBJ2-7
d_gene: TRBD1
v_gene: TRBV5-4
len: 15
abundance: -

CDR3aa: CASSARDRLNTEAFF
CDR3nt: TGTGCCAGTAGTGCTCGGGACAGGTTGAACACTGAAGCTTTCTTT
j_gene: TRBJ1-1
d_gene: TRBD1
v_gene: TRBV19
len: 15
abundance: -

CDR3aa: CASSQERSSGANVLTF
CDR3nt: TGTGCCAGCAGCCAAGAGAGGAGCTCTGGGGCCAACGTCCTGACTTTC
j_gene: TRBJ2-6
d_gene: -
v_gene: TRBV4-2
len: 16
abundance: -

CDR3aa: CASSFGGGQSFTEAFF
CDR3nt: TGTGCCAGCAGCTTCGGGGGAGGACAGTCTTTCACTGAAGCTTTCTTT
j_gene: TRBJ1-1
d_gene: -
v_gene: TRBV7-8
len: 16
abundance: few

CDR3aa: CASSFQGGLADTQYF
CDR3nt: TGCGCCAGCAGCTTTCAGGGAGGTCTGGCGGATACGCAGTATTTT
j_gene: TRBJ2-3
d_gene: -
v_gene: TRBV5-1
len: 15
abundance: -

CDR3aa: CAGSLTLAGWDEQFF
CDR3nt: TGTGCCGGCAGCTTGACACTAGCGGGATGGGATGAGCAGTTCTTC
j_gene: TRBJ2-1
d_gene: TRBD2
v_gene: TRBV7-9
len: 15
abundance: -

CDR3aa: CSARRLVYEQYF
CDR3nt: TGCAGTGCCCGGCGGCTAGTCTACGAGCAGTACTTC
j_gene: TRBJ2-7
d_gene: -
v_gene: TRBV20-1
len: 12
abundance: -

CDR3aa: CSARDMGLAGVPLSTDTQYF
CDR3nt: TGCAGTGCTAGAGATATGGGACTAGCGGGAGTTCCCCTTAGCACAGATACGCAGTATTTT
j_gene: TRBJ2-3
d_gene: TRBD2
v_gene: TRBV20-1
len: 20
abundance: many

CDR3aa: CASSSLAGSLDNEQFF
CDR3nt: TGTGCCAGCAGTTCTCTAGCGGGAAGTTTGGACAATGAGCAGTTCTTC
j_gene: TRBJ2-1
d_gene: TRBD2
v_gene: TRBV28
len: 16
abundance: -

CDR3aa: CASSPLVGQETQYF
CDR3nt: TGTGCCAGCAGCCCCCTTGTGGGACAAGAGACCCAGTACTTC
j_gene: TRBJ2-5
d_gene: -
v_gene: TRBV3-1
len: 14
abundance: many

CDR3aa: CASSLEGGMEKLFF
CDR3nt: TGCGCCAGCAGCTTGGAAGGGGGCATGGAGAAACTGTTTTTT
j_gene: TRBJ1-4
d_gene: TRBD1
v_gene: TRBV5-1
len: 14
abundance: few

CDR3aa: CAISFSPPGNEQFF
CDR3nt: TGTGCCATCAGTTTTTCCCCCCCAGGGAATGAGCAGTTCTTC
j_gene: TRBJ2-1
d_gene: -
v_gene: TRBV27
len: 14
abundance: -

CDR3aa: CASIERPGQPSYEQYF
CDR3nt: TGTGCCAGCATCGAAAGACCCGGACAGCCCTCCTACGAGCAGTACTTC
j_gene: TRBJ2-7
d_gene: -
v_gene: TRBV6-1
len: 16
abundance: many

CDR3aa: CASSLGGLVGVNEQFF
CDR3nt: TGTGCCAGCAGCTTAGGGGGACTAGTAGGGGTGAATGAGCAGTTCTTC
j_gene: TRBJ2-1
d_gene: TRBD2
v_gene: TRBV11-3
len: 16
abundance: -

CDR3aa: CASSQELAGLNEQFF
CDR3nt: TGTGCCAGCAGCCAAGAACTAGCGGGACTGAATGAGCAGTTCTTC
j_gene: TRBJ2-1
d_gene: TRBD2
v_gene: TRBV3-1
len: 15
abundance: -

CDR3aa: CASSPIMPGPGNYVYTF
CDR3nt: TGTGCCAGCTCACCAATAATGCCTGGACCGGGAAACTATGTCTACACCTTC
j_gene: TRBJ1-2
d_gene: -
v_gene: TRBV18
len: 17
abundance: few

CDR3aa: CSVEKNGGYGYTF
CDR3nt: TGCAGCGTTGAGAAGAACGGGGGCTATGGCTACACCTTC
j_gene: TRBJ1-2
d_gene: -
v_gene: TRBV29-1
len: 13
abundance: many

CDR3aa: CSARDGVQAETQYF
CDR3nt: TGCAGTGCTAGAGATGGGGTACAGGCCGAGACCCAGTACTTC
j_gene: TRBJ2-5
d_gene: -
v_gene: TRBV20-1
len: 14
abundance: many

CDR3aa: CASSFEHLSYEQYF
CDR3nt: TGTGCCAGCAGTTTTGAACATCTCTCCTACGAGCAGTACTTC
j_gene: TRBJ2-7
d_gene: -
v_gene: TRBV12-3/TRBV12-4
len: 14
abundance: many

CDR3aa: CATSPVGGNQPQHF
CDR3nt: TGTGCCACCAGTCCCGTAGGGGGCAATCAGCCCCAGCATTTT
j_gene: TRBJ1-5
d_gene: -
v_gene: TRBV24-1
len: 14
abundance: many

CDR3aa: CASSLVAGEGNEQFF
CDR3nt: TGTGCCAGCAGCTTAGTTGCGGGAGAGGGGAATGAGCAGTTCTTC
j_gene: TRBJ2-1
d_gene: TRBD2
v_gene: TRBV7-7
len: 15
abundance: many

CDR3aa: CASSPTWENYGYTF
CDR3nt: TGTGCCAGCTCACCAACGTGGGAGAACTATGGCTACACCTTC
j_gene: TRBJ1-2
d_gene: -
v_gene: TRBV18
len: 14
abundance: -

CDR3aa: CASSFTRVAGRYF
CDR3nt: TGTGCCAGCAGTTTTACTAGGGTAGCGGGTCGTTACTTC
j_gene: TRBJ2-5
d_gene: TRBD2
v_gene: TRBV12-3/TRBV12-4
len: 13
abundance: few

CDR3aa: CACSLPGGIYNSPLHF
CDR3nt: TGTGCCTGCAGCCTACCTGGGGGGATTTATAATTCACCCCTCCACTTT
j_gene: TRBJ1-6
d_gene: -
v_gene: TRBV28
len: 16
abundance: -

CDR3aa: CASSKSRANTGELFF
CDR3nt: TGCGCCAGCAGTAAGTCTCGGGCAAACACCGGGGAGCTGTTTTTT
j_gene: TRBJ2-2
d_gene: -
v_gene: TRBV10-2
len: 15
abundance: many

CDR3aa: CAISSGKTLNEQFF
CDR3nt: TGTGCCATCAGCTCTGGGAAAACCCTCAATGAGCAGTTCTTC
j_gene: TRBJ2-1
d_gene: -
v_gene: TRBV10-3
len: 14
abundance: many

CDR3aa: CASSELRGNTEAFF
CDR3nt: TGTGCCAGCAGTGAATTGCGGGGGAACACTGAAGCTTTCTTT
j_gene: TRBJ1-1
d_gene: -
v_gene: TRBV25-1
len: 14
abundance: few

CDR3aa: CASSVAGEAHEQFF
CDR3nt: TGTGCCAGCAGTGTAGCGGGAGAGGCACATGAGCAGTTCTTC
j_gene: TRBJ2-1
d_gene: TRBD2
v_gene: TRBV12-3/TRBV12-4
len: 14
abundance: many

CDR3aa: CASRRASTDTQYF
CDR3nt: TGTGCCAGCAGACGGGCTAGCACAGATACGCAGTATTTT
j_gene: TRBJ2-3
d_gene: -
v_gene: TRBV3-1
len: 13
abundance: many

CDR3aa: CAISESETGSWGYTF
CDR3nt: TGTGCCATCAGTGAGTCCGAGACAGGGTCGTGGGGCTACACCTTC
j_gene: TRBJ1-2
d_gene: TRBD1
v_gene: TRBV10-3
len: 15
abundance: few

CDR3aa: CASSLEGPTFSGNTIYF
CDR3nt: TGCGCCAGCAGCTTGGAAGGGCCAACCTTCTCTGGAAACACCATATATTTT
j_gene: TRBJ1-3
d_gene: -
v_gene: TRBV5-1
len: 17
abundance: many

CDR3aa: CAWSIPGLAEYNEQFF
CDR3nt: TGTGCCTGGAGTATACCGGGACTAGCGGAATACAATGAGCAGTTCTTC
j_gene: TRBJ2-1
d_gene: TRBD2
v_gene: TRBV30
len: 16
abundance: many

CDR3aa: CASSQESWVDEQFF
CDR3nt: TGTGCCAGCAGCCAAGAATCCTGGGTGGATGAGCAGTTCTTC
j_gene: TRBJ2-1
d_gene: -
v_gene: TRBV3-1
len: 14
abundance: -